This TCR beta chain was sequenced in a study of vaccination and CD4 T cells after COVID-19. Sequenced with the Oncomine TCR Beta short-read assay was DNA taken from cultured CD4+ T cells. TCRdb reanalysed the PCR reads using MiXCR and keeps one entry per CDR3 protein. The sample carries about 12,000 distinct CDR3 sequences, about 25% recorded once. Treatment of the sample: approximately 11-day PBMC culture with coronavirus spike peptide pools or control peptides (ViraFEST assay). Following culture for approximately nine days, CD4+ T cells were isolated by negative selection. On this clonotype itself: Antigen unknown. The junction departs from germline at one end; a sequencing error may be responsible.

The CDR3 has 15 amino acids. The V gene is TRBV5-3, the J gene TRBJ1-5; D ambiguous. TRBV5-3 is an ORF; its function is uncertain. Here the sequenced sample was CD4+ T cells from blood, cultured in vitro, taken before SARS-CoV-2 vaccination. This sequence was found in a human donor who received a COVID-19 vaccine. DNA for the CDR3: TGTGCCAGCAGCTTGATGGGGTATAGCAATCAGCCCCAGCATTTT. Translating gives CASSLMGYSNQPQHF.